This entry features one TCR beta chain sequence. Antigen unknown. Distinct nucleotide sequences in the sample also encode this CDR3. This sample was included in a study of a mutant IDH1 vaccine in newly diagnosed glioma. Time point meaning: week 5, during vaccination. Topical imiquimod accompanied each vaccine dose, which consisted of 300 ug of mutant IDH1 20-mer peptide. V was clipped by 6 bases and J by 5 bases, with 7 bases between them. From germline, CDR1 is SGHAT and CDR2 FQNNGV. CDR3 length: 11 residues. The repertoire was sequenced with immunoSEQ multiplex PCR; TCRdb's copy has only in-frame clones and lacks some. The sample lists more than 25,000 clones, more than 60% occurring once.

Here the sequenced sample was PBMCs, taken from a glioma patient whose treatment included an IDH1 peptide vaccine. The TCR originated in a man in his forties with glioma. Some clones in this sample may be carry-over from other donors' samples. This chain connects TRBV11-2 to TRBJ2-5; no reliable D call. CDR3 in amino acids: CASSFRETQYF. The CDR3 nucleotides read TGTGCCAGCAGTTTTCGGGAGACCCAGTACTTC.